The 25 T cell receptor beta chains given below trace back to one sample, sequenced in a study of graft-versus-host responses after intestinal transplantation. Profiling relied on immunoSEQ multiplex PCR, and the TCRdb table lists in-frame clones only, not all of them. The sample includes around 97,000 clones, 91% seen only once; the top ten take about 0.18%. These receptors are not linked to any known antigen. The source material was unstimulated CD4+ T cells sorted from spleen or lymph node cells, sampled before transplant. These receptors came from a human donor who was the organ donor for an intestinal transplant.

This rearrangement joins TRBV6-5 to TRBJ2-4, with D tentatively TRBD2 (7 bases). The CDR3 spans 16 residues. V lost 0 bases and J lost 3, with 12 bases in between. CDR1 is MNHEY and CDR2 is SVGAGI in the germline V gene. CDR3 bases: TGTGCCAGCAGTTACTCGAACAGGGAGGGCAAAAACATTCAGTACTTC. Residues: CASSYSNREGKNIQYF.

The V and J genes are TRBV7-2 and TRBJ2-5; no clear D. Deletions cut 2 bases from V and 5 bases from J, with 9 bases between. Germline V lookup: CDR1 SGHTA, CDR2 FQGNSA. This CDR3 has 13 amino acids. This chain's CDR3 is CASSLRAFETQYF. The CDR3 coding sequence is TGTGCCAGCAGCTTAAGAGCGTTTGAGACCCAGTACTTC.

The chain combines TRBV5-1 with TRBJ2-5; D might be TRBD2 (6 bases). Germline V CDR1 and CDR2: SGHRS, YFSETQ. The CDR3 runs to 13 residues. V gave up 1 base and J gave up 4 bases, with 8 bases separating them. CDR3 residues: CASSLTGVETQYF. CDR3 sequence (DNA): TGCGCCAGCAGCTTGACGGGGGTAGAGACCCAGTACTTC.

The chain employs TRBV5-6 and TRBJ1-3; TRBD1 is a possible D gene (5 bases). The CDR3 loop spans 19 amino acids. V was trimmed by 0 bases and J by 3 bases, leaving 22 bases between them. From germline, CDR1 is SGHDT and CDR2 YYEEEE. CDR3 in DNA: TGTGCCAGCAGCTTGGGCATCGGTGGACAAAGACGTTTTGGAAACACCATATATTTT. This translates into CASSLGIGGQRRFGNTIYF. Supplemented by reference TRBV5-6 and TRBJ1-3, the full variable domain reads DAGVTQSPTHLIKTRGQQVTLRCSPKSGHDTVSWYQQALGQGPQFIFQYYEEEERQRGNFPDRFSGHQFPNYSSELNVNALLLGDSALYLCASSLGIGGQRRFGNTIYFGEGSWLTVV.

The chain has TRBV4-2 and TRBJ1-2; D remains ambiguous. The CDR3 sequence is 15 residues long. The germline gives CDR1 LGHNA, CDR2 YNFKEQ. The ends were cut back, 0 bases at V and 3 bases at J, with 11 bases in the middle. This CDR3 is CASSQDEAAYYGYTF. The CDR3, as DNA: TGTGCCAGCAGCCAAGATGAAGCTGCCTACTATGGCTACACCTTC.

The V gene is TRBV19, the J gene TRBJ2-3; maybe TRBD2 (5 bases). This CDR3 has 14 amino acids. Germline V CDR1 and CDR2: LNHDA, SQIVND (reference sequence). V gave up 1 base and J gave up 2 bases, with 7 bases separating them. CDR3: CASSIVGVTDTQYF. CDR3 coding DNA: TGTGCCAGTAGTATAGTGGGAGTCACAGATACGCAGTATTTT.

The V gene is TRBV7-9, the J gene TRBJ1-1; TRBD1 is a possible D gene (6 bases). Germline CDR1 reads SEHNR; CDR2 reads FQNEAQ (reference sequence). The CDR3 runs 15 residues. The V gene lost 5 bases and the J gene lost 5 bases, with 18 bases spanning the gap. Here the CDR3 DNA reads TGTGCCAGCAGCCCCCAGTCCTGGGGGCGGACTGAAGCTTTCTTT. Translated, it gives CASSPQSWGRTEAFF.

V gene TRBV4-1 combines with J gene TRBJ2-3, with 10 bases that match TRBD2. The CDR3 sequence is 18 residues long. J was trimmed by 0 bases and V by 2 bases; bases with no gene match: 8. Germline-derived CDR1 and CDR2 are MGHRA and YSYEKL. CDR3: CASSQWLAGVTSTDTQYF. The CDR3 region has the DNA TGCGCCAGCAGCCAATGGCTAGCGGGGGTTACGAGCACAGATACGCAGTATTTT.

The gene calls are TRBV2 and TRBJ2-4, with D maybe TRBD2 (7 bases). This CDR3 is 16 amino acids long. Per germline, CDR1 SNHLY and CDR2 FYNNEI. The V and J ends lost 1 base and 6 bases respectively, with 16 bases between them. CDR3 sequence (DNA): TGTGCCAGCAGTGAAGATGTGGGGGGGGCGCCAAACATTCAGTACTTC. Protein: CASSEDVGGAPNIQYF.

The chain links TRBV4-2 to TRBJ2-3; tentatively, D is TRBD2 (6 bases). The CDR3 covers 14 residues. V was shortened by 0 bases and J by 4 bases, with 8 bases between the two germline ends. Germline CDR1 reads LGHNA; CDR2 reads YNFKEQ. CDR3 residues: CASSQDRRADTQYF. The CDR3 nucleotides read TGTGCCAGCAGCCAAGATAGGAGGGCAGATACGCAGTATTTT.

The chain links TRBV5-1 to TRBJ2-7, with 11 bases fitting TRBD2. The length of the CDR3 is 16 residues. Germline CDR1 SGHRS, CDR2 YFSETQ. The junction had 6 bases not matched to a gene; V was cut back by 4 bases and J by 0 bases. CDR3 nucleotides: TGCGCCAGCAGCCCAACTAGCGGGGGTCTCTCCTACGAGCAGTACTTC. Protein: CASSPTSGGLSYEQYF.

The CDR3 loop is CASSLDGGTASYEQYF. The CDR3 coding sequence is TGTGCCAGCAGCCTAGATGGGGGGACGGCCTCCTACGAGCAGTACTTC. The J gene is TRBJ2-7, the V gene TRBV5-4; D is possibly TRBD2 (6 bases). Trimming removed 4 bases from V and 0 bases from J, with 17 bases in between. CDR3 length: 16 amino acids. Germline lookup yields CDR1 SGHNT and CDR2 YYREEE (reference sequence).

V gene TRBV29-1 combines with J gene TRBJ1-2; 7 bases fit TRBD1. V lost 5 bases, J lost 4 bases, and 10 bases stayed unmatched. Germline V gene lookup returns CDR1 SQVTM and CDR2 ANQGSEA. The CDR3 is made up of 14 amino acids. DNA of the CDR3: TGCAGCGTTCACCGACAGGGTCAGGTCTATGGCTACACCTTC. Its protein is CSVHRQGQVYGYTF.

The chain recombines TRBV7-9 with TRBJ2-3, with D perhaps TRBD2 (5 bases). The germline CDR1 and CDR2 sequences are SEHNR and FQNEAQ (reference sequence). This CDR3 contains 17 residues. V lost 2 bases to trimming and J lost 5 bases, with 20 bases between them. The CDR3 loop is CASSLLGGTGLRDTQYF. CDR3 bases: TGTGCCAGCAGCTTATTAGGTGGTACGGGGTTGCGAGATACGCAGTATTTT.

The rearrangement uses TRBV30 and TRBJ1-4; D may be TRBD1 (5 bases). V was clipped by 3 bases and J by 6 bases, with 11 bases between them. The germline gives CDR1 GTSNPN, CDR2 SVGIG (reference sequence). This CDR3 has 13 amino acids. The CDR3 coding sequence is TGTGCCTGGAGGCAGGGAAGAGATGAAAAACTGTTTTTT. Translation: CAWRQGRDEKLFF.

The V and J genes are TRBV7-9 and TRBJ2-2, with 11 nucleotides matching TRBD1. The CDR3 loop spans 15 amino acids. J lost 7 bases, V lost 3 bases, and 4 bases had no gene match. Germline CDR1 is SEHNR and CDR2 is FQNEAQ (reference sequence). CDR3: CASSFGQGASGELFF. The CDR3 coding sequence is TGTGCCAGCAGCTTCGGACAGGGGGCCAGCGGGGAGCTGTTTTTT.

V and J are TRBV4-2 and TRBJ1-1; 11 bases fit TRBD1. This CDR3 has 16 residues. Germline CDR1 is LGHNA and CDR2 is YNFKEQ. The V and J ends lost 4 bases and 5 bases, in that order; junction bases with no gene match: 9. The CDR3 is CASSRGQGAVGTEAFF. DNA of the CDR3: TGTGCCAGCAGCCGCGGACAGGGGGCGGTAGGGACTGAAGCTTTCTTT.

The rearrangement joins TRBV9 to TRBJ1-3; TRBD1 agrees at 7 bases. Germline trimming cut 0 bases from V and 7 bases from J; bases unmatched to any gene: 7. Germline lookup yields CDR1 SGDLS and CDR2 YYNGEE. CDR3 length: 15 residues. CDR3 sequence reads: CASSVAPDRANTIYF. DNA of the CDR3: TGTGCCAGCAGCGTAGCCCCAGACAGGGCCAACACCATATATTTT.

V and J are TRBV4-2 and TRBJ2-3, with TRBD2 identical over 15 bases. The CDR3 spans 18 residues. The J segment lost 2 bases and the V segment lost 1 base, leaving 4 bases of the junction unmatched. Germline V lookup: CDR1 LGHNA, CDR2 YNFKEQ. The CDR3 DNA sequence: TGTGCCAGCAGCCAAGGGGGACTAGCGGGGGGATACACAGATACGCAGTATTTT. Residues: CASSQGGLAGGYTDTQYF.

This CDR3 is CAISGAGGYYEQYF. In nucleotides, the CDR3 is TGTGCCATCAGTGGGGCCGGGGGGTACTACGAGCAGTACTTC. The J gene is TRBJ2-7, the V gene TRBV10-3; 7 bases agree with TRBD2. Germline V gene lookup returns CDR1 ENHRY and CDR2 SYGVKD. The CDR3 is made up of 14 amino acids. V lost 4 bases to trimming and J lost 3 bases; unmatched junction nucleotides: 6.

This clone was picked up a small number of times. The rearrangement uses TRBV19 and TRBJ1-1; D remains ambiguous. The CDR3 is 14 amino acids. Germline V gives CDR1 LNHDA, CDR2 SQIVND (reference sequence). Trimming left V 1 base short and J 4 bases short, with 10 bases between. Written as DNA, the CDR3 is TGTGCCAGTAGTATAGGGCTGGCGGGCACTGAAGCTTTCTTT. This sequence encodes CASSIGLAGTEAFF.

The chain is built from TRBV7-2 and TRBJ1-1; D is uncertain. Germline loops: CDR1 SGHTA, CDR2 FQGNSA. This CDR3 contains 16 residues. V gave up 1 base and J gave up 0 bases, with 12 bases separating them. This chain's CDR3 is CASSLERRRMNTEAFF. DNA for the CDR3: TGTGCCAGCAGCTTAGAGCGACGTAGAATGAACACTGAAGCTTTCTTT.

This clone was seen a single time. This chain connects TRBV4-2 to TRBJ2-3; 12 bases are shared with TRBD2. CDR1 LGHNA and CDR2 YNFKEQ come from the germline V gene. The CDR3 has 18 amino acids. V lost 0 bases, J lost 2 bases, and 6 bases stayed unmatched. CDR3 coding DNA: TGTGCCAGCAGCCAAGATGCAACTAGCGGGGGGCACACAGATACGCAGTATTTT. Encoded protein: CASSQDATSGGHTDTQYF.

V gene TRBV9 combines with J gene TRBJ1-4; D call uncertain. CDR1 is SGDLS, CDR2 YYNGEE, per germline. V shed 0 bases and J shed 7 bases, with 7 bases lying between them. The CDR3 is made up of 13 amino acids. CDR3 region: CASSVVGSEKLFF. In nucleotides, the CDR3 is TGTGCCAGCAGCGTAGTCGGGAGTGAAAAACTGTTTTTT.

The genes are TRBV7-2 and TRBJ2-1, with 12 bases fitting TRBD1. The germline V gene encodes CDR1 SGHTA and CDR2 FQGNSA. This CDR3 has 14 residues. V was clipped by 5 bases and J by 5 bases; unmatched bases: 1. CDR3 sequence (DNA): TGTGCCAGCAGCGGGGACAGGGGGCACAATGAGCAGTTCTTC. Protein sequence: CASSGDRGHNEQFF.